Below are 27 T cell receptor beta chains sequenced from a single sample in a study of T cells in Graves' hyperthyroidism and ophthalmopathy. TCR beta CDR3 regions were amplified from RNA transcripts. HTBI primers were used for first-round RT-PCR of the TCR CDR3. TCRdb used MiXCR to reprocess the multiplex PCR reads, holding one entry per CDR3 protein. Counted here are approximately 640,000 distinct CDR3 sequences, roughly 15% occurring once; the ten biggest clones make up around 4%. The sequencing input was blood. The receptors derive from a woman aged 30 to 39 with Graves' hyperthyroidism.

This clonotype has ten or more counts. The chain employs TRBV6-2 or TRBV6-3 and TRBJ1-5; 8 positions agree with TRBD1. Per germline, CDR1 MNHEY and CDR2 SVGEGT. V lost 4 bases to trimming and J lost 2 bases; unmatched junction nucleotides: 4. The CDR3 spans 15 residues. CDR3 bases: TGTGCCAGCAGTTCAGGGGGCGGAGGCAATCAGCCCCAGCATTTT. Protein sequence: CASSSGGGGNQPQHF.

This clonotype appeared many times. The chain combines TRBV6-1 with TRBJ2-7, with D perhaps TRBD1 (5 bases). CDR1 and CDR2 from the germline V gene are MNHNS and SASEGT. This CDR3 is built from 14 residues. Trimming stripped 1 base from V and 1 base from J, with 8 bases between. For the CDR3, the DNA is TGTGCCAGCAGTGAAGTTCCAGGGTCCTACGAGCAGTACTTC. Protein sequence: CASSEVPGSYEQYF.

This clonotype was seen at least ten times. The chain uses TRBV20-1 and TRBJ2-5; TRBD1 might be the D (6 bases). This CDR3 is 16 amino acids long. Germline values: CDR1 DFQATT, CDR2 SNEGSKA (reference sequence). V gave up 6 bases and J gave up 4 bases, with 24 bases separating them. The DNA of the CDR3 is TGCAGTGCCGCCTATACCCCAGACAGGAAAGTAGAGACCCAGTACTTC. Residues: CSAAYTPDRKVETQYF.

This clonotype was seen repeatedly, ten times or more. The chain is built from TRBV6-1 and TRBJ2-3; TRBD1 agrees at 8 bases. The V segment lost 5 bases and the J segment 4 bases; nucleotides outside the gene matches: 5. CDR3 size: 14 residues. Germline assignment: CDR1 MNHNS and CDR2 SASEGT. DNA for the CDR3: TGTGCCAGCAGTTCCGGGACAGGATCAGATACGCAGTATTTT. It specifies CASSSGTGSDTQYF.

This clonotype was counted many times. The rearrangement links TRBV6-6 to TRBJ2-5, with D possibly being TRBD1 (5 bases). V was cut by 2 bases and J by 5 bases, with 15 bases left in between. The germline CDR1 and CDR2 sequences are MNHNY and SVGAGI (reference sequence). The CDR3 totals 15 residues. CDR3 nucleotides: TGTGCCAGCAGTTACAACCAGGGTATAGATGAGACCCAGTACTTC. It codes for CASSYNQGIDETQYF.

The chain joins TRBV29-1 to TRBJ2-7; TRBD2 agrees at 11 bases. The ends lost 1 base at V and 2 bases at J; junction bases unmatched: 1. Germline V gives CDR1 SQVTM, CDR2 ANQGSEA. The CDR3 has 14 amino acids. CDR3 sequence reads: CSVEGLAGPYEQYF. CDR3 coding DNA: TGCAGCGTTGAAGGACTAGCGGGACCCTACGAGCAGTACTTC.

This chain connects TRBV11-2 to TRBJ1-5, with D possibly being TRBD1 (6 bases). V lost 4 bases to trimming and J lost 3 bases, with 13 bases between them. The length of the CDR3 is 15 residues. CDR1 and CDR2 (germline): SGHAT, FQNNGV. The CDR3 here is CASSSGQQYNQPQHF. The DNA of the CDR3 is TGTGCCAGCAGCTCAGGACAGCAGTACAATCAGCCCCAGCATTTT.

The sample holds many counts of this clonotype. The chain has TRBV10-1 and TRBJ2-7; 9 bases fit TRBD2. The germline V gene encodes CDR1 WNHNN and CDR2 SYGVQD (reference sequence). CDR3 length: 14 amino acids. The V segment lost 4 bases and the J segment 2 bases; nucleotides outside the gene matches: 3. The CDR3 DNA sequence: TGCGCCAGCAGTGCTGGACTAGCGACCTACGAGCAGTACTTC. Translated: CASSAGLATYEQYF.

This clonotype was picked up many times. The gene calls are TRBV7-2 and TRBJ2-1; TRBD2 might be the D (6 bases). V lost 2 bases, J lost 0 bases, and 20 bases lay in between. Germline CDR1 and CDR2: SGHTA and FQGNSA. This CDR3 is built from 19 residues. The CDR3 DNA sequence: TGTGCCAGCAGCTTAACGGAATGGGTCCCCGGGAGCTCCTACAATGAGCAGTTCTTC. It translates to CASSLTEWVPGSSYNEQFF.

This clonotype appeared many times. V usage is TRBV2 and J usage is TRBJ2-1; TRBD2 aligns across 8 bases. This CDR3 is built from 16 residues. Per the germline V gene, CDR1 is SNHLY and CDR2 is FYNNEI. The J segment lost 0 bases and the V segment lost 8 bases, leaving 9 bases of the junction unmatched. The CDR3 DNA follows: TGTGCCAGCCACAAATTAGCGGGGCTCTCCTACAATGAGCAGTTCTTC. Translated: CASHKLAGLSYNEQFF.

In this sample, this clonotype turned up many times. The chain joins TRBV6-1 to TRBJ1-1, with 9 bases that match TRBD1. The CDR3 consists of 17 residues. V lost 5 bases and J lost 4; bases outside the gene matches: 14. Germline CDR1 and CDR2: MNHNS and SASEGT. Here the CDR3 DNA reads TGTGCCAGCAGTCCTTACCCGGGACAGGGAAGCGTCACTGAAGCTTTCTTT. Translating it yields CASSPYPGQGSVTEAFF.

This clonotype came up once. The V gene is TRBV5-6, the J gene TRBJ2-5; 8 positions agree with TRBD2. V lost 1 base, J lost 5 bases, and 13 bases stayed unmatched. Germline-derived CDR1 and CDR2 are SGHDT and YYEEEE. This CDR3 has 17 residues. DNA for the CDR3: TGTGCCAGCAGCTTGCAACTAGCGGTCCTCGGCCGGGAGACCCAGTACTTC. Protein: CASSLQLAVLGRETQYF.

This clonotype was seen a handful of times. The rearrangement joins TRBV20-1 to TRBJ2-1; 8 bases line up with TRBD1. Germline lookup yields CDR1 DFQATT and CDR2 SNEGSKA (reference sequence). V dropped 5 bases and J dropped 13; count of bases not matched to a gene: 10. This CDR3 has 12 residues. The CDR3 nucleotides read TGCAGTGCTTCCTCGGACAGGGTGGGTCAGTTCTTC. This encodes CSASSDRVGQFF.

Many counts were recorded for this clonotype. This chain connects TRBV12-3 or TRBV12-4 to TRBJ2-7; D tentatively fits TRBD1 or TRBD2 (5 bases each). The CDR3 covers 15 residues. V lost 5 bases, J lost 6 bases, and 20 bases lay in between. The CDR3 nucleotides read TGTGCCAGCAGTCCCGGACGGGGACGACCTTCCGAGCAGTACTTC. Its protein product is CASSPGRGRPSEQYF.

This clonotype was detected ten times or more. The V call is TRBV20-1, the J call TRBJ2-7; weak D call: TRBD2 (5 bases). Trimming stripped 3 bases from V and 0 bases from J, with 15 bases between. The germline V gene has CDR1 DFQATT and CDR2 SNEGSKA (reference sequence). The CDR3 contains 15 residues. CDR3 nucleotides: TGCAGTGCTAGTACTGGAAGCGGAAGCTCCTACGAGCAGTACTTC. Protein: CSASTGSGSSYEQYF.

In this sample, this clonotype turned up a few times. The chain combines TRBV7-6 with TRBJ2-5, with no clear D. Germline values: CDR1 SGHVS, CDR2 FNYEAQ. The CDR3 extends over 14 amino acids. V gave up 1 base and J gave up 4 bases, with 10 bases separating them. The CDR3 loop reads CASSLGGDGETQYF. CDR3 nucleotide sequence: TGTGCCAGCAGCTTAGGCGGAGATGGAGAGACCCAGTACTTC.

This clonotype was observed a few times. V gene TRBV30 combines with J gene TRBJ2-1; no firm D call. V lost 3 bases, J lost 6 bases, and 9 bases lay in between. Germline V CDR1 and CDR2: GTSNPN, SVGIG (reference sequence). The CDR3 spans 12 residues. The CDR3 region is CAWRPLVNEQFF. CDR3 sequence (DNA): TGTGCCTGGAGACCCTTAGTCAATGAGCAGTTCTTC.

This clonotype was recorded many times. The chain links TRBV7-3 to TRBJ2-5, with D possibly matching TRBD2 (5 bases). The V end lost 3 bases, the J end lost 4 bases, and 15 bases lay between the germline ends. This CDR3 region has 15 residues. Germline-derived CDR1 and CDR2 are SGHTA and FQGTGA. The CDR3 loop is CASSLGAAHGETQYF. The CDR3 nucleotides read TGTGCCAGCAGCTTGGGAGCGGCCCACGGAGAGACCCAGTACTTC.

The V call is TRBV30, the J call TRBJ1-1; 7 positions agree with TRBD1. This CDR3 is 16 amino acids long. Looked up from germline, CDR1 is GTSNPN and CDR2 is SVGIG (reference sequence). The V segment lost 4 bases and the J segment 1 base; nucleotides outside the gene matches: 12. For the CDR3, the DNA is TGTGCCTGGACTTTTCCAGGGGGACAAAGGAACACTGAAGCTTTCTTT. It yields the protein CAWTFPGGQRNTEAFF.

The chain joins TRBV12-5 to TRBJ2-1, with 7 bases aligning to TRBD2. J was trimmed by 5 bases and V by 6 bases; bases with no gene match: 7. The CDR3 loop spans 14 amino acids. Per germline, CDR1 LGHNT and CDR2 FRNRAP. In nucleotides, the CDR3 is TGTGCTAGTGGCCTATTAGCGGGCGACAATGAGCAGTTCTTC. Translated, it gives CASGLLAGDNEQFF.

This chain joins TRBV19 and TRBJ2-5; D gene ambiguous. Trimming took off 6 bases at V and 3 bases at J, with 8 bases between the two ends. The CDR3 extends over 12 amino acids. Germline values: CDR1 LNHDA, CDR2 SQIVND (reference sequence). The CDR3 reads CASSAWEETQYF. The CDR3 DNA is TGTGCCAGTAGCGCGTGGGAAGAGACCCAGTACTTC.

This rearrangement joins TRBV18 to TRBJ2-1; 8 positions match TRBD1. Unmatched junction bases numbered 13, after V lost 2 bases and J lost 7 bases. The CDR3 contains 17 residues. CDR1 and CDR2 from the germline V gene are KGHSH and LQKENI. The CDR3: CASSPIGQGAMVNEQFF. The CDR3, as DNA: TGTGCCAGCTCACCAATAGGACAGGGCGCTATGGTAAATGAGCAGTTCTTC.

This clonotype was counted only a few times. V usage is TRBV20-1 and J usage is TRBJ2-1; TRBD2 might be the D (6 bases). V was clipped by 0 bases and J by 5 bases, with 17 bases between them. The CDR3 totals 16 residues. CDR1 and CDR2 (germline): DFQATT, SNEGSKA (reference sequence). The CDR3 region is CSARDRLTGAHNEQFF. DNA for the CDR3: TGCAGTGCTAGAGATCGATTAACGGGAGCCCACAATGAGCAGTTCTTC.

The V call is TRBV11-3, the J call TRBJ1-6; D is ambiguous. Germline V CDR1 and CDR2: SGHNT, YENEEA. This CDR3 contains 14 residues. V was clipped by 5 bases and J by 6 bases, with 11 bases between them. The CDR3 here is CASSEEGSNSPLHF. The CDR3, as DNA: TGTGCCAGCAGCGAGGAAGGGAGTAATTCACCCCTCCACTTT.

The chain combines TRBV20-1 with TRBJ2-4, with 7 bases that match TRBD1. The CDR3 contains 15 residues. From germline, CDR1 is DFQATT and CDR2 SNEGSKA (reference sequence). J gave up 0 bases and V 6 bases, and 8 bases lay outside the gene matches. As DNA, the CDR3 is TGCAGTGCCCCAGACAGGGCACTAGCCAAAAACATTCAGTACTTC. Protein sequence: CSAPDRALAKNIQYF.

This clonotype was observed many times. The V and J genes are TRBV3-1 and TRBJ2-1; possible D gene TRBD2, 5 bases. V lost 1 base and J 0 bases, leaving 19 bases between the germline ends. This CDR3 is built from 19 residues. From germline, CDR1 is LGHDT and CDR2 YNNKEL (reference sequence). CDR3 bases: TGTGCCAGCAGCCAAGGGCGGCAAGCGAGCGGAAGCTCCTACAATGAGCAGTTCTTC. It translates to CASSQGRQASGSSYNEQFF.

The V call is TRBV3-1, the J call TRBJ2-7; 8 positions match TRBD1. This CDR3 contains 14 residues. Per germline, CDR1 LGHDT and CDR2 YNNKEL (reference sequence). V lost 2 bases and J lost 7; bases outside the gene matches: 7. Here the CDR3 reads CASSQQGAGEEQYF. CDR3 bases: TGTGCCAGCAGCCAACAGGGGGCAGGGGAGGAGCAGTACTTC.